These 14 T cell receptor beta chains were sequenced from one sample in a study of CXCR3-negative and CXCR3-positive naive CD8 T cells. Notes on the study in general: TRB CDR3 hydrophobicity was greater in CXCR3-positive naive cells than in CXCR3-negative naive cells.

Researchers prepared the TRB cDNA libraries using 5' RACE with UMI labels. TCRdb reprocessed the 5' RACE reads and keeps a single row for each CDR3 protein, giving no DNA. In total, the table holds tens of thousands of distinct CDR3 sequences. Their antigen targets remain unknown. Sequencing was carried out using naive CXCR3+ CD8+ T cells from blood. Subset reported: CD45RO-CCR7+CD27+CD95- naive CD8+ T cells expressing CXCR3 (TNR3+). These receptors were obtained from a human donor in good health. Some clones in this sample may be carry-over from other donors' samples.

The chain links TRBV29-1 to TRBJ2-3. CDR1 is SQVTM, CDR2 ANQGSEA, per germline. The CDR3 totals 17 residues. CDR3: CSVDGSLGHFGVDTQYF.

J is TRBJ2-1 and V is TRBV14; the D call of TRBD1 rests on TCRdb alone, since no DNA is present to check it. Germline V gene sequence: CDR1 SGHDN, CDR2 FVKESK. The CDR3 sequence is 16 residues long. CDR3 sequence: CASSQGTGELHNEQFF.

This chain links TRBV28 with TRBJ1-1; TCRdb proposes TRBD1, but this gene call is untestable without DNA. Germline CDR1 reads MDHEN; CDR2 reads SYDVKM. CDR3 length: 14 residues. The CDR3 reads CASNDRVGDTEAFF.

The V call is TRBV3-1, the J call TRBJ1-1. Germline CDR1 is LGHDT and CDR2 is YNNKEL (reference sequence). The CDR3 spans 13 residues. CDR3 sequence reads: CASSQVRNTEAFF. Together with reference TRBV3-1 and TRBJ1-1, the CDR3 gives the full variable domain: DTAVSQTPKYLVTQMGNDKSIKCEQNLGHDTMYWYKQDSKKFLKIMFSYNNKELIINETVPNRFSPKSPDKAHLNLHINSLELGDSAVYFCASSQVRNTEAFFGQGTRLTVV.

The V gene is TRBV11-2, the J gene TRBJ2-3; checking the TCRdb D call of TRBD2 is not possible without DNA. The CDR3 contains 14 residues. Per the germline V gene, CDR1 is SGHAT and CDR2 is FQNNGV. The CDR3 protein is CASSLVYAGGPPHF.

This chain uses TRBV15 with TRBJ1-2; as DNA is missing, the TRBD1 call by TCRdb cannot be tested. This CDR3 contains 14 residues. CDR1 and CDR2 from the germline V gene are LNHNV and YYDKDF (reference sequence). The CDR3 loop reads CATSLGGVAHGYTF.

The chain uses TRBV6-6 and TRBJ1-6; TCRdb's D gene call, TRBD1, goes unchecked for lack of DNA. Germline V CDR1 and CDR2: MNHNY, SVGAGI (reference sequence). This CDR3 spans 15 amino acids. The CDR3 loop reads CASSPDLSNNSPLHF.

This rearrangement joins TRBV5-6 to TRBJ2-1; TCRdb returns TRBD1, unconfirmable since there is no DNA. Germline V lookup: CDR1 SGHDT, CDR2 YYEEEE. This CDR3 spans 17 amino acids. The CDR3 sequence is CASSFPGGGADGYEQFF.

This chain joins TRBV6-2 or TRBV6-3 and TRBJ2-5; the TCRdb call, TRBD1, lacks DNA for checking. This CDR3 contains 15 residues. Germline CDR1 reads MNHEY; CDR2 reads SVGEGT. The CDR3 loop is CASTQRTGWEETQYF.

This sequence joins TRBV28 and TRBJ2-7; TCRdb picks TRBD2, but there is no DNA to check that call. There are 17 residues in the CDR3. Germline CDR1 and CDR2: MDHEN and SYDVKM. The CDR3 sequence: CASSFGLAGGSSYEQYF.

The chain couples TRBV9 to TRBJ2-5; checking the TCRdb D call of TRBD1 is not possible without DNA. The germline gives CDR1 SGDLS, CDR2 YYNGEE. The length of the CDR3 is 14 residues. CDR3 sequence: CASSDRDREETQYF.

The chain joins TRBV27 to TRBJ2-7; TCRdb's assignment of TRBD2 cannot be checked, as there is no DNA. The CDR3 spans 15 residues. Germline V gene data show CDR1 as MNHEY and CDR2 as SMNVEV (reference sequence). CDR3 amino acids: CASSPWEDNSYEQYF.

V and J are TRBV4-1 and TRBJ2-7; TCRdb designates TRBD1, a call that cannot be tested without DNA. The CDR3 totals 16 residues. CDR1 is MGHRA and CDR2 is YSYEKL in the germline V gene. The CDR3 sequence: CASSYKSGTESYEQYF.

The V and J genes are TRBV29-1 and TRBJ1-1; as DNA is missing, the TRBD1 call by TCRdb cannot be tested. The CDR3 sequence is 13 residues long. Germline V gene sequence: CDR1 SQVTM, CDR2 ANQGSEA. CDR3: CSVRGTEYTEAFF.